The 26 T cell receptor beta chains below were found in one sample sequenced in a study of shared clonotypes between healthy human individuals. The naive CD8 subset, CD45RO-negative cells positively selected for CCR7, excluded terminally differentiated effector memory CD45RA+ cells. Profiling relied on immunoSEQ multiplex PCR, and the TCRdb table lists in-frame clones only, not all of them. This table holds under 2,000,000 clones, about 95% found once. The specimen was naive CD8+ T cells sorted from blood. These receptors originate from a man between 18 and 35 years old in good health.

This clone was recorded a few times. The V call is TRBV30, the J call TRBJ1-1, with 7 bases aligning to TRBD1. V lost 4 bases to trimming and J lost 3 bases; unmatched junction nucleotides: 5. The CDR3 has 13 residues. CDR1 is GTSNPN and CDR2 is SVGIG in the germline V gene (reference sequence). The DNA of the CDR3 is TGTGCCTGGACCTCGGGACAGCACACTGAAGCTTTCTTT. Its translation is CAWTSGQHTEAFF.

CDR3 coding DNA: TGTGCCAGCAGCGTATGGGACAGTTCCGATACGCAGTATTTT. Amino acid sequence: CASSVWDSSDTQYF. The V gene is TRBV9, the J gene TRBJ2-3; TRBD1 agrees at 7 bases. Per the germline V gene, CDR1 is SGDLS and CDR2 is YYNGEE. Trimming cost V 1 base and J 6 bases; bases outside gene matches: 5. The CDR3 is 14 residues long.

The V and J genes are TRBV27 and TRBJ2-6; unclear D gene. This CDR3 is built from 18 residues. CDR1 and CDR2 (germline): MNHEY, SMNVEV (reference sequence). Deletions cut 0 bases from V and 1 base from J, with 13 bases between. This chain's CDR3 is CASSLSNPLESGANVLTF. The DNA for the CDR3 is TGTGCCAGCAGTTTATCGAACCCACTCGAATCTGGGGCCAACGTCCTGACTTTC.

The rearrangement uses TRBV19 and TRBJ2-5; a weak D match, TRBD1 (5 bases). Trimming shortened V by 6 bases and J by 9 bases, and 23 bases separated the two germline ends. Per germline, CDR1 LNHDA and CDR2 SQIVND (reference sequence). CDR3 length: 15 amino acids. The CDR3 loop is CASSSPGQGQRAQYF. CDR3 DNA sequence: TGTGCCAGTAGCTCACCCGGTCAGGGCCAAAGGGCCCAGTACTTC.

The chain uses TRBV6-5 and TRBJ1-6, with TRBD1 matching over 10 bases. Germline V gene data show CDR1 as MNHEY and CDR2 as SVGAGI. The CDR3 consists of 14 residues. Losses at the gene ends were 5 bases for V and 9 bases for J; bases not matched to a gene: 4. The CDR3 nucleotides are TGTGCCAGCAGTCCCGGGACAGGGGTTTCACCCCTCCACTTT. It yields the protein CASSPGTGVSPLHF.

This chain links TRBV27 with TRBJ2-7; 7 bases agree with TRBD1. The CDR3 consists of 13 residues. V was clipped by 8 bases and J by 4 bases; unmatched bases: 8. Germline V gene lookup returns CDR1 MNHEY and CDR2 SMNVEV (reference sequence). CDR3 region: CASSEGTAYEQYF. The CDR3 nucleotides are TGTGCCAGCTCGGAAGGGACAGCTTACGAGCAGTACTTC.

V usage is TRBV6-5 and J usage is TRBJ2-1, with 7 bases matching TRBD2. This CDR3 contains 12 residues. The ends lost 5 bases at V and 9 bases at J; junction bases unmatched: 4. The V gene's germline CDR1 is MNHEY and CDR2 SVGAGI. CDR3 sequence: CASSQGEGEQFF. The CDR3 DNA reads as TGTGCCAGCAGTCAAGGGGAGGGTGAGCAGTTCTTC.

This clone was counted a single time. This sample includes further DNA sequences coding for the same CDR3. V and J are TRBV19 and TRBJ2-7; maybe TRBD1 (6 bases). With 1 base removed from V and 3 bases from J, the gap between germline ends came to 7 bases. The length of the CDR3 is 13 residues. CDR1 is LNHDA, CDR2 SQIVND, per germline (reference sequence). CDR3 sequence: CASSIGGLYEQYF. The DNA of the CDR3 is TGTGCCAGTAGTATAGGGGGGCTCTACGAGCAGTACTTC. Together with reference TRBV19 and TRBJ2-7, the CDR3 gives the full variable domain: DGGITQSPKYLFRKEGQNVTLSCEQNLNHDAMYWYRQDPGQGLRLIYYSQIVNDFQKGDIAEGYSVSREKKESFPLTVTSAQKNPTAFYLCASSIGGLYEQYFGPGTRLTVT.

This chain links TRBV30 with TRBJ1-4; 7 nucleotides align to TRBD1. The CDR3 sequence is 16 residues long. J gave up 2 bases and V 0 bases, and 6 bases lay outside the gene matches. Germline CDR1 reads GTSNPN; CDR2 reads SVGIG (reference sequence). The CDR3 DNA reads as TGTGCCTGGAGTGTACGAGGGGGCAGGACTAATGAAAAACTGTTTTTT. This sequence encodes CAWSVRGGRTNEKLFF.

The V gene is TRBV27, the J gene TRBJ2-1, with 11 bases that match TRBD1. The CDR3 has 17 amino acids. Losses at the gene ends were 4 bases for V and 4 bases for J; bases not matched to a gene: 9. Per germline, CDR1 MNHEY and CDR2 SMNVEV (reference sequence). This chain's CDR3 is CASSSAGGDRGYNEQFF. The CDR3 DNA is TGTGCCAGCAGTTCTGCGGGAGGGGACAGGGGGTACAATGAGCAGTTCTTC.

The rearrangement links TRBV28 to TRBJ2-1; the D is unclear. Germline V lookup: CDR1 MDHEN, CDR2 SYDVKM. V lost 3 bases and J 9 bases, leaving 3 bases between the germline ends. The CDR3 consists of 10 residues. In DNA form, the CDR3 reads TGTGCCAGCAGTTTCTCTGAGCAGTTCTTC. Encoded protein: CASSFSEQFF.

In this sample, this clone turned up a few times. The CDR3 region is CASSLALAGPFF. DNA for the CDR3: TGTGCCAGCAGCTTAGCGCTCGCAGGACCGTTCTTC. V gene TRBV7-9 combines with J gene TRBJ2-1; D gene ambiguous. The germline V gene encodes CDR1 SEHNR and CDR2 FQNEAQ (reference sequence). V was trimmed by 0 bases and J by 15 bases, leaving 12 bases between them. The CDR3 covers 12 residues.

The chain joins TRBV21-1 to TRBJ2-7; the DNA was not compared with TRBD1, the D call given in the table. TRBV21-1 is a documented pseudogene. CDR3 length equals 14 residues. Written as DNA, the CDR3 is TGTGCCAGCAATCCCGACAGGGATTACTACGAGCAGTACTTC. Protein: CASNPDRDYYEQYF.

CDR3 bases: TGCAGCGTTGTAAGCCAATACAACTATGGCTACACCTTC. Protein product: CSVVSQYNYGYTF. The chain combines TRBV29-1 with TRBJ1-2; D unresolved. Germline values: CDR1 SQVTM, CDR2 ANQGSEA. Trimming cost V 4 bases and J 2 bases, with 11 bases left between them. This CDR3 comprises 13 residues.

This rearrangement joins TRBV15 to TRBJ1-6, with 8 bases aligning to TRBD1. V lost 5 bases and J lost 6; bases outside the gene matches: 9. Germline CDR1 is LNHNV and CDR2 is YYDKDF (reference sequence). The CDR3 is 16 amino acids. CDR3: CATSQGLDRVNSPLHF. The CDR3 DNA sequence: TGTGCCACCAGCCAAGGACTGGACAGGGTTAATTCACCCCTCCACTTT.

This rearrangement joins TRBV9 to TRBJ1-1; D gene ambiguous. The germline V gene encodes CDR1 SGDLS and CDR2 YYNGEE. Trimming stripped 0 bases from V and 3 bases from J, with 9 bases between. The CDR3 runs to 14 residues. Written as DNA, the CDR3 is TGTGCCAGCAGCGTAGATACAGATTACACTGAAGCTTTCTTT. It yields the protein CASSVDTDYTEAFF.

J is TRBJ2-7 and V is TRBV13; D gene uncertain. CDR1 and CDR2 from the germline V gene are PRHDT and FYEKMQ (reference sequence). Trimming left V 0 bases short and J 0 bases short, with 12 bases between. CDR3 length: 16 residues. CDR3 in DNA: TGTGCCAGCAGCTTAGGCTCCCGGTATAGCTCCTACGAGCAGTACTTC. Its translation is CASSLGSRYSSYEQYF.

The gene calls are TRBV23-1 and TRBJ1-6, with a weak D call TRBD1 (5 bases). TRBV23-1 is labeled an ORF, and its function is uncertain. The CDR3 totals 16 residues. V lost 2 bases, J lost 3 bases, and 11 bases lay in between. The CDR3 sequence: CASSQQGFGYNSPLHF. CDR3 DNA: TGCGCCAGCAGTCAACAGGGTTTCGGCTATAATTCACCCCTCCACTTT.

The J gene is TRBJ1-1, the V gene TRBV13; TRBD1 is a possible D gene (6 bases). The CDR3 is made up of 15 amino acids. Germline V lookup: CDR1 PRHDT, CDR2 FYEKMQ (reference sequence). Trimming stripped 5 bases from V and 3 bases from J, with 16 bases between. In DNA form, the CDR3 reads TGTGCCAGCAGCCCGGGGGGGCGGAAGGACACTGAAGCTTTCTTT. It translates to CASSPGGRKDTEAFF.

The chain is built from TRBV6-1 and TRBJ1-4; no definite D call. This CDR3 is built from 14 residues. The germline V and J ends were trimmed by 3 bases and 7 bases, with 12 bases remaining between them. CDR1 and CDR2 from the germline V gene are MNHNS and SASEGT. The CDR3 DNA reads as TGTGCCAGCAGTGAGCCAGTAATGGGTGAAAAACTGTTTTTT. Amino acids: CASSEPVMGEKLFF.

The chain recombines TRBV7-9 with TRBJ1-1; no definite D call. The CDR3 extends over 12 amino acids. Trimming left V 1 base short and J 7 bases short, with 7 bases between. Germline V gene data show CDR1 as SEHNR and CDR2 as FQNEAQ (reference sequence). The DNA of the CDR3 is TGTGCCAGCAGCTTAGGGGCTCGTGAAGCTTTCTTT. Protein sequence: CASSLGAREAFF. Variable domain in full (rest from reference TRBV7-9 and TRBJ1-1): DTGVSQNPRHKITKRGQNVTFRCDPISEHNRLYWYRQTLGQGPEFLTYFQNEAQLEKSRLLSDRFSAERPKGSFSTLEIQRTEQGDSAMYLCASSLGAREAFFGQGTRLTVV.

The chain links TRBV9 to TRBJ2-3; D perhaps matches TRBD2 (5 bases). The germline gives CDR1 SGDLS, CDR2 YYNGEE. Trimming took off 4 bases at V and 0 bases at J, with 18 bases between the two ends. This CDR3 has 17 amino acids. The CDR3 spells CASSPYPSGRSTDTQYF. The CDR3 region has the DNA TGTGCCAGCAGCCCTTACCCCAGCGGACGTAGCACAGATACGCAGTATTTT.

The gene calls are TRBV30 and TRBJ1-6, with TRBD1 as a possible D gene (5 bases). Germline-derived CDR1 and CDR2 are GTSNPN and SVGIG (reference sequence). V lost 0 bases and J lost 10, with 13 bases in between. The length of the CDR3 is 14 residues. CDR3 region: CAWSVETGRSPLHF. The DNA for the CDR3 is TGTGCCTGGAGTGTAGAGACGGGGCGCTCACCCCTCCACTTT.

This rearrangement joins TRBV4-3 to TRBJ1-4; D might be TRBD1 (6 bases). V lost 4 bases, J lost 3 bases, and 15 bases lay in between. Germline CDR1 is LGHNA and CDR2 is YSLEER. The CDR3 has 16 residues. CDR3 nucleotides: TGCGCCAGCAGCCGAGAGAGGACAGCCGCTAATGAAAAACTGTTTTTT. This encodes CASSRERTAANEKLFF.

The CDR3 loop reads CASSLPKPYEQYF. CDR3 in DNA: TGTGCCAGCAGCTTACCTAAACCCTACGAGCAGTACTTC. The chain carries TRBV7-9 and TRBJ2-7; D remains unclear. The CDR3 contains 13 residues. The V and J ends lost 2 bases and 2 bases respectively, with 7 bases between them. Germline-derived CDR1 and CDR2 are SEHNR and FQNEAQ (reference sequence).

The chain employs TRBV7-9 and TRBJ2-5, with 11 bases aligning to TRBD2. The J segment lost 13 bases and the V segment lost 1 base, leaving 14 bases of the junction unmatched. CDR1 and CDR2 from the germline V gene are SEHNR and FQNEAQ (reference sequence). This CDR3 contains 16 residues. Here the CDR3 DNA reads TGTGCCAGCAGCTTAGAACTAGCGGGGGCCCCATTAAATACGTACTTC. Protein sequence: CASSLELAGAPLNTYF. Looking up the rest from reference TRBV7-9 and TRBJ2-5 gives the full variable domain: DTGVSQNPRHKITKRGQNVTFRCDPISEHNRLYWYRQTLGQGPEFLTYFQNEAQLEKSRLLSDRFSAERPKGSFSTLEIQRTEQGDSAMYLCASSLELAGAPLNTYFGPGTRLLVL.